Detailed here is one TCR beta chain. These data come from a study of cytomegalovirus exposure and HLA in healthy donors. 13 Jbeta primers and 60 Vbeta primers were used for the PCR. The repertoire was sequenced with immunoSEQ multiplex PCR; TCRdb's copy has only in-frame clones and lacks some. Among over 120,000 clones listed, under 80% were seen once. Between the trimmed V and J ends, which lost 6 bases and 6 bases, there was a span of 23 bases. Germline V lookup: CDR1 MDHEN, CDR2 SYDVKM. This CDR3 has 16 residues. The chain joins TRBV28 to TRBJ1-1; TRBD1 might be the D (5 bases). This receptor was obtained from a man in his late teens or twenties in good health and CMV-seropositive. The sample was PBMCs. The CDR3 spells CASRSGRGNRFSEAFF. The CDR3 DNA sequence: TGTGCCAGCAGGAGCGGGCGGGGGAATCGTTTCTCTGAAGCTTTCTTT.